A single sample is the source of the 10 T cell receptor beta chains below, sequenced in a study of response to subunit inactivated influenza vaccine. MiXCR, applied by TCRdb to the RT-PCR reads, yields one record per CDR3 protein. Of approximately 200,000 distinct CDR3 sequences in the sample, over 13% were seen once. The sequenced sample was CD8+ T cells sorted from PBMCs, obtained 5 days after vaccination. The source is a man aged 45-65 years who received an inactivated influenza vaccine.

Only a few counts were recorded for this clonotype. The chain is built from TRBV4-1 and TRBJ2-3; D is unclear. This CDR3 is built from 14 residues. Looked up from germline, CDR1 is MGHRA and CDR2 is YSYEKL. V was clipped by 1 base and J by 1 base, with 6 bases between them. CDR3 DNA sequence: TGCGCCAGCAGCCAAGGGTTTGGCACAGATACGCAGTATTTT. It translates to CASSQGFGTDTQYF.

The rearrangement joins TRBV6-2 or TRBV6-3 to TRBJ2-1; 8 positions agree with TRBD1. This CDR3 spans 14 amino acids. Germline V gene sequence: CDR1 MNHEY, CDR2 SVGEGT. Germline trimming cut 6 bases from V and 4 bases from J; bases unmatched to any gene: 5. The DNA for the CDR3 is TGTGCCAGCAGCCGGGACAGGTCTTACAATGAGCAGTTCTTC. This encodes CASSRDRSYNEQFF.

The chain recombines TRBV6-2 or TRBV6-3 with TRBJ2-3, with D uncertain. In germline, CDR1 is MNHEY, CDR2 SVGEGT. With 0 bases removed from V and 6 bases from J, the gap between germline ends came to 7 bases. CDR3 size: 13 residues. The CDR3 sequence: CASSYSYGDTQYF. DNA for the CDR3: TGTGCCAGCAGTTACTCTTACGGTGATACGCAGTATTTT.

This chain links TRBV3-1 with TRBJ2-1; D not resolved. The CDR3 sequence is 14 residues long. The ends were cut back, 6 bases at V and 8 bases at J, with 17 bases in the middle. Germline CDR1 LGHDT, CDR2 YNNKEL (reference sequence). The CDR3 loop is CASRRHHPKDEQFF. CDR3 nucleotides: TGTGCCAGCAGAAGACATCATCCCAAGGATGAGCAGTTCTTC.

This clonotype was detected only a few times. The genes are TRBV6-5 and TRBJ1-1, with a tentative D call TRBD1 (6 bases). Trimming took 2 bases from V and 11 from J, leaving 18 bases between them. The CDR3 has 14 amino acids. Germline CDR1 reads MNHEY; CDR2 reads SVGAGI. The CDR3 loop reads CASSYGGGGNWAFF. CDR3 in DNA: TGTGCCAGCAGTTACGGAGGGGGGGGTAATTGGGCTTTCTTT.

The CDR3, as DNA: TGCAGTGCTAGAGGAACAGATTCATATAATTCACCCCTCCACTTT. Translation gives CSARGTDSYNSPLHF. The chain uses TRBV20-1 and TRBJ1-6, with D unclear. Germline CDR1 and CDR2: DFQATT and SNEGSKA (reference sequence). The CDR3 loop spans 15 amino acids. V was clipped by 1 base and J by 4 bases, with 11 bases between them.

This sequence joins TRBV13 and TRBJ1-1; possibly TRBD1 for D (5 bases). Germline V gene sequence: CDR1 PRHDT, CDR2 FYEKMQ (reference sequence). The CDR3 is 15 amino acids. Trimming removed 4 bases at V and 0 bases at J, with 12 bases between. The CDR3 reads CASSSIGEMNTEAFF. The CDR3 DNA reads TGTGCCAGCAGCTCGATAGGGGAGATGAACACTGAAGCTTTCTTT.

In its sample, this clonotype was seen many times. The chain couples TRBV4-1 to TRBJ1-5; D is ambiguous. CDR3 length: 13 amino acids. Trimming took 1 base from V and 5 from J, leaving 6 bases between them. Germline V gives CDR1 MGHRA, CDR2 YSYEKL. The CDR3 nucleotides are TGCGCCAGCAGCCAAGGAATCGATCAGCCCCAGCATTTT. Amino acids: CASSQGIDQPQHF.

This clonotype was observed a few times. CDR3 residues: CASSSYRGSGGELFF. The CDR3 nucleotides are TGTGCCAGCAGTTCCTACAGGGGTTCGGGCGGGGAGCTGTTTTTT. This chain joins TRBV12-3 or TRBV12-4 and TRBJ2-2; 7 nucleotides align to TRBD1. V lost 4 bases to trimming and J lost 7 bases; unmatched junction nucleotides: 9. This CDR3 has 15 residues.

CDR3 loop: CASDRQGGGSYNEQFF. The CDR3 region has the DNA TGTGCCAGCGATAGACAGGGAGGGGGGTCCTACAATGAGCAGTTCTTC. The genes are TRBV2 and TRBJ2-1, with D perhaps given as TRBD1 or TRBD2 (7 bases each). With 8 bases removed from V and 1 base from J, the gap between germline ends came to 18 bases. In germline, CDR1 is SNHLY, CDR2 FYNNEI. The length of the CDR3 is 16 residues.